This T cell receptor (beta chain) originates from a study of identical twins. Overall study findings and caveats: Insertions ran lower in abundant cord blood beta clonotypes, though not in memory repertoires.

Germline loops: CDR1 SQVTM, CDR2 ANQGSEA. The CDR3 is 11 amino acids. V trimming: 5 bases; J trimming: 13 bases; junction bases outside the gene matches: 7. Note on this clonotype: The antigen remains undetermined.

TCRdb processed the 5' RACE reads anew with MiXCR; each CDR3 protein has one entry. Of about 530,000 distinct CDR3 sequences in the sample, about 22% were seen once. This sample also appeared in a second study, on yellow fever vaccine responses in identical twins.

The receptor was derived from a woman aged 18-29 years in good health. Sequenced material: CD4+ T cells sorted from blood. The genes are TRBV29-1 and TRBJ2-1; 8 nucleotides agree with TRBD2. The DNA of the CDR3 is TGCAGCGTTTCGGGGGGGAGTGGACAGTTCTTC. It yields the protein CSVSGGSGQFF.